This T cell receptor beta chain stems from a study of radiotherapy plus CTLA-4 blockade in lung cancer. Data came from immunoSEQ multiplex PCR; TCRdb stores just in-frame clones and leaves some out. The table has about 51,000 clones, 60% to 80% seen once. Focal radiation plus CTLA-4 blockade with ipilimumab was administered to patients who had chemo-refractory metastatic non-small-cell lung cancer. The V and J ends lost 0 bases and 0 bases respectively, with 13 bases between them. This CDR3 contains 17 residues. Germline CDR1 and CDR2: SGHNT and YYREEE (reference sequence). This sequence joins TRBV5-4 and TRBJ2-1; D possibly corresponds to TRBD1 (6 bases). Source: peripheral blood, taken from a patient treated with radiotherapy plus ipilimumab. This clonotype originated in a human donor with non-small cell lung cancer whose response to radiotherapy plus ipilimumab could not be evaluated. CDR3 DNA sequence: TGTGCCAGCAGCTTGGGGGGGACATCCAGCTCCTACAATGAGCAGTTCTTC. This codes for CASSLGGTSSSYNEQFF.